The 9 T cell receptor beta chains presented below share a single source sample, sequenced in a study of monozygotic twins with inflammatory bowel disease. TCRdb re-called the 5' RACE reads, yielding one record per CDR3 amino acid sequence without DNA. This sample contains about 380,000 distinct CDR3 sequences. Input material: blood. These receptors all stem from a human donor with ulcerative colitis or Crohn's disease, or a healthy co-twin of an affected twin (not recorded which).

This chain joins TRBV7-2 and TRBJ2-4; the D gene TCRdb calls, TRBD2, cannot be checked with no DNA. This CDR3 contains 15 residues. Germline V lookup: CDR1 SGHTA, CDR2 FQGNSA. This chain's CDR3 is CASSLESVGKNIQYF.

The rearrangement uses TRBV20-1 and TRBJ2-3; TCRdb's D call of TRBD1 is untestable without DNA. This CDR3 is built from 17 residues. CDR1 is DFQATT, CDR2 SNEGSKA, per germline (reference sequence). The CDR3 protein is CSASLLGGQGRSDTQYF.

The chain joins TRBV5-5 to TRBJ2-1; TCRdb picks TRBD1, but there is no DNA to check that call. This CDR3 has 15 residues. The germline V gene encodes CDR1 SGHKS and CDR2 YYEKEE (reference sequence). This CDR3 is CASSLGLRGSAEQIF.

The J gene is TRBJ2-7, the V gene TRBV29-1. CDR3 length: 14 amino acids. Germline assignment: CDR1 SQVTM and CDR2 ANQGSEA. The CDR3 protein is CSVEDAGGSYEQYF.

This chain joins TRBV7-9 and TRBJ1-4. Germline V gives CDR1 SEHNR, CDR2 FQNEAQ (reference sequence). This CDR3 comprises 15 residues. This CDR3 is CASSLGQANLEKLFF.

The chain combines TRBV24-1 with TRBJ2-1; the TCRdb call, TRBD1, lacks DNA for checking. Germline CDR1 KGHDR, CDR2 SFDVKD. The CDR3 consists of 16 residues. CDR3: CATSDNRGSSYNEQFF.

This chain uses TRBV3-1 with TRBJ1-1; TCRdb outputs TRBD1, but without DNA this stays unchecked. Germline V gene sequence: CDR1 LGHDT, CDR2 YNNKEL (reference sequence). The length of the CDR3 is 13 residues. The CDR3 region is CASSRSWDTEAFF.

The chain links TRBV5-1 to TRBJ1-2; TCRdb indicates TRBD1, and absent DNA this call remains unverified. Germline-derived CDR1 and CDR2 are SGHRS and YFSETQ. The CDR3 loop spans 19 amino acids. The CDR3 spells CASSPQGGQGQSGAYGYTF.

The rearrangement links TRBV3-1 to TRBJ2-3. Germline assignment: CDR1 LGHDT and CDR2 YNNKEL (reference sequence). The CDR3 totals 12 residues. The CDR3 is CASSQDTYTQYF.